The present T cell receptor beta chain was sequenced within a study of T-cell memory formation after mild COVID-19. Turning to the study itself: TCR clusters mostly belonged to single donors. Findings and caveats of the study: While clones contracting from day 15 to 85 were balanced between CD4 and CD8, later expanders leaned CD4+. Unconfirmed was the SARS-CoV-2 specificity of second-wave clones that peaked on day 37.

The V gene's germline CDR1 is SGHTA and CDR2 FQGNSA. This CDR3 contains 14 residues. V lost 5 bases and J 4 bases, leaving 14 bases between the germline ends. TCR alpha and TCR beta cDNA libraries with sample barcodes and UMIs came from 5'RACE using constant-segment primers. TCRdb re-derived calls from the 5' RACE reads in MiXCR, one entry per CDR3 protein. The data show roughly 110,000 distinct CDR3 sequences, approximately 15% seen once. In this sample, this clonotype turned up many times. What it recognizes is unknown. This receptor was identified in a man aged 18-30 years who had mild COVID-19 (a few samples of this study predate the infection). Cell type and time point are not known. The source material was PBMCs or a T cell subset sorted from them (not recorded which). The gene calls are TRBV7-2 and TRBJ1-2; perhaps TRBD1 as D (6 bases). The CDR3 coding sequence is TGTGCCAGCAGCCCCCGGACAGTGCGCTATGGCTACACCTTC. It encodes CASSPRTVRYGYTF. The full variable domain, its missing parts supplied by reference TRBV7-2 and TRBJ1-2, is GAGVSQSPSNKVTEKGKDVELRCDPISGHTALYWYRQSLGQGLEFLIYFQGNSAPDKSGLPSDRFSAERTGGSVSTLTIQRTQQEDSAVYLCASSPRTVRYGYTFGSGTRLTVV.